Listed below are T cell receptor beta chains from one sample, sequenced in a study of T cells after yellow fever vaccination. A single record per CDR3 protein comes from TCRdb applying MiXCR to the 5' RACE reads. The sample contains about 340,000 distinct CDR3 sequences, 3% to 4.5% of which appear only once. The sample consisted of PBMCs, taken 5 days after the yellow fever booster vaccination. The receptor set was obtained from a man aged 18 to 35 who received the YFV17D yellow fever vaccine. CDR3s include the opening cysteine and the closing phenylalanine or tryptophan. Each record gives: V gene, D gene, J gene, clone size, CDR3 DNA, CDR3 protein. The D gene is left open where the match is weak. Size is omitted from some rows. Given values are once, few, many or a class for expanded clones.

V gene: TRBV7-3; D gene: -; J gene: TRBJ2-3; clone size: few; CDR3 DNA: TGTGCCAGCAGCAGCAGGGAACAAGTGGGCACAGATACGCAGTATTTT; CDR3 protein: CASSSREQVGTDTQYF
V gene: TRBV29-1; D gene: TRBD2; J gene: TRBJ2-3; clone size: few; CDR3 DNA: TGCAGCGTTCGGACTAGCGGAGATACGCAGTATTTT; CDR3 protein: CSVRTSGDTQYF
V gene: TRBV5-1; D gene: TRBD2; J gene: TRBJ2-3; clone size: few; CDR3 DNA: TGCGCCAGCAGCTTGAAACCGGGACTAGCGGGGGATACGCAGTATTTT; CDR3 protein: CASSLKPGLAGDTQYF
V gene: TRBV6-5; D gene: -; J gene: TRBJ2-3; clone size: -; CDR3 DNA: TGTGCCAGCAGTTACTCAGGGGTCCCTAGCACAGATACGCAGTATTTT; CDR3 protein: CASSYSGVPSTDTQYF
V gene: TRBV27; D gene: -; J gene: TRBJ2-5; clone size: few; CDR3 DNA: TGTGCCAGCAGTCCACCAGGCATCCGGGAGACCCAGTACTTC; CDR3 protein: CASSPPGIRETQYF
V gene: TRBV11-3; D gene: TRBD2; J gene: TRBJ2-1; clone size: many; CDR3 DNA: TGTGCCAGCAGCTTAGATCCCACTAGCGACGATGAGCAGTTCTTC; CDR3 protein: CASSLDPTSDDEQFF
V gene: TRBV28; D gene: -; J gene: TRBJ1-1; clone size: many; CDR3 DNA: TGTGCCAGCAGTTCGGGCGGGCCCACAGGGACTGAAGCTTTCTTT; CDR3 protein: CASSSGGPTGTEAFF
V gene: TRBV15; D gene: -; J gene: TRBJ2-1; clone size: many; CDR3 DNA: TGTGCCACCAGCAGAGTAGAAGGGAGCTCCTACAATGAGCAGTTCTTC; CDR3 protein: CATSRVEGSSYNEQFF
V gene: TRBV5-1; D gene: -; J gene: TRBJ2-2; clone size: -; CDR3 DNA: TGCGCCAGCACCCCATTTGGGGGGCTTAACACCGGGGAGCTGTTTTTT; CDR3 protein: CASTPFGGLNTGELFF
V gene: TRBV12-3/TRBV12-4; D gene: -; J gene: TRBJ2-6; clone size: many; CDR3 DNA: TGTGCCAGCAGTTTTTCTCGAGGGGCCAACGTCCTGACTTTC; CDR3 protein: CASSFSRGANVLTF
V gene: TRBV9; D gene: -; J gene: TRBJ2-3; clone size: many; CDR3 DNA: TGTGCCAGCAGCGGGGTCACAGATACGCAGTATTTT; CDR3 protein: CASSGVTDTQYF
V gene: TRBV5-1; D gene: TRBD1; J gene: TRBJ2-5; clone size: many; CDR3 DNA: TGCGCCAGCAGCTTGAAGGGGGCCTCCCAAGAGACCCAGTACTTC; CDR3 protein: CASSLKGASQETQYF
V gene: TRBV28; D gene: -; J gene: TRBJ1-6; clone size: few; CDR3 DNA: TGTGCCAGCATTCAAGCCCAGTTATATAATTCACCCCTCCACTTT; CDR3 protein: CASIQAQLYNSPLHF
V gene: TRBV19; D gene: TRBD1; J gene: TRBJ1-2; clone size: few; CDR3 DNA: TGTGCCAGTAGCCGGACAGGCCGCAGTGGCTACACCTTC; CDR3 protein: CASSRTGRSGYTF
V gene: TRBV7-9; D gene: -; J gene: TRBJ2-7; clone size: many; CDR3 DNA: TGTGCCAGCAGCTTGTCACTGCAAAACTACGAGCAGTACTTC; CDR3 protein: CASSLSLQNYEQYF
V gene: TRBV3-1; D gene: TRBD2; J gene: TRBJ2-5; clone size: -; CDR3 DNA: TGTGCCAGCAGCGGACTAGCGGGGAACAAAGAAGAGACCCAGTACTTC; CDR3 protein: CASSGLAGNKEETQYF
V gene: TRBV7-3; D gene: TRBD2; J gene: TRBJ2-1; clone size: -; CDR3 DNA: TGTGCCAGCAGCTTAAATGGCGGGGGGGCCGGGTGGAATGAGCAGTTCTTC; CDR3 protein: CASSLNGGGAGWNEQFF
V gene: TRBV7-9; D gene: -; J gene: TRBJ1-4; clone size: -; CDR3 DNA: TGTGCCAGCAGCCCCCCTGTCGTCGAGGGCGAAAAACTGTTTTTT; CDR3 protein: CASSPPVVEGEKLFF
V gene: TRBV7-2; D gene: -; J gene: TRBJ2-1; clone size: many; CDR3 DNA: TGTGCCAGCAGCTTAGTTGGGGCCCGTTTCAATGAGCAGTTCTTC; CDR3 protein: CASSLVGARFNEQFF
V gene: TRBV20-1; D gene: -; J gene: TRBJ2-3; clone size: -; CDR3 DNA: TGCAGTGCTCAAACAGGGAACACAGATACGCAGTATTTT; CDR3 protein: CSAQTGNTDTQYF
V gene: TRBV2; D gene: TRBD1; J gene: TRBJ2-1; clone size: -; CDR3 DNA: TGTGCCAGCAGTGTGGACAGGGCGCTTTACAATGAGCAGTTCTTC; CDR3 protein: CASSVDRALYNEQFF
V gene: TRBV27; D gene: -; J gene: TRBJ2-7; clone size: many; CDR3 DNA: TGTGCCAGCAGGGGAAGAGGCAGCTACGAGCAGTACTTC; CDR3 protein: CASRGRGSYEQYF
V gene: TRBV7-9; D gene: -; J gene: TRBJ2-7; clone size: -; CDR3 DNA: TGTGCCAGCACCTCCGGGATCCTCTACGAGCAGTACTTC; CDR3 protein: CASTSGILYEQYF
V gene: TRBV5-1; D gene: TRBD1; J gene: TRBJ2-7; clone size: few; CDR3 DNA: TGCGCCAGCAGCTATACAGGGGCCCGAGACTACGAGCAGTACTTC; CDR3 protein: CASSYTGARDYEQYF
V gene: TRBV7-9; D gene: -; J gene: TRBJ1-1; clone size: -; CDR3 DNA: TGTGCCAGCAGACCGACAGGATCGAACACTGAAGCTTTCTTT; CDR3 protein: CASRPTGSNTEAFF
V gene: TRBV10-3; D gene: TRBD1; J gene: TRBJ2-2; clone size: few; CDR3 DNA: TGTGCCATCAGGGGGACAGAGAAGAACACCGGGGAGCTGTTTTTT; CDR3 protein: CAIRGTEKNTGELFF
V gene: TRBV2; D gene: TRBD2; J gene: TRBJ2-7; clone size: -; CDR3 DNA: TGTGCCAGCAGTACGGGACTAGCGAACGTGGAGTACTTC; CDR3 protein: CASSTGLANVEYF
V gene: TRBV20-1; D gene: TRBD1; J gene: TRBJ1-4; clone size: -; CDR3 DNA: TGCAGTGCCGAGGAACAGGGGCCTAATGAAAAACTGTTTTTT; CDR3 protein: CSAEEQGPNEKLFF
V gene: TRBV5-4; D gene: -; J gene: TRBJ1-1; clone size: -; CDR3 DNA: TGTGCCAGCAGGAGAGGGGCAGCGAACACTGAAGCTTTCTTT; CDR3 protein: CASRRGAANTEAFF
V gene: TRBV7-3; D gene: -; J gene: TRBJ2-1; clone size: few; CDR3 DNA: TGTGCCAGCAGCCACACCCGGGGGGCCTTGCATGAGCAGTTCTTC; CDR3 protein: CASSHTRGALHEQFF
V gene: TRBV4-3; D gene: -; J gene: TRBJ2-1; clone size: few; CDR3 DNA: TGCGCCAGCAGCCAAGAATGGGGGCATGAGCAGTTCTTC; CDR3 protein: CASSQEWGHEQFF
V gene: TRBV7-3; D gene: -; J gene: TRBJ1-6; clone size: -; CDR3 DNA: TGTGCCAGCAGCAGGGACCTTAGGGCACCCCTCCACTTT; CDR3 protein: CASSRDLRAPLHF
V gene: TRBV12-3/TRBV12-4; D gene: -; J gene: TRBJ1-2; clone size: many; CDR3 DNA: TGTGCCAGCAGCCCTCAACAGGGCAGCTATGGCTACACCTTC; CDR3 protein: CASSPQQGSYGYTF
V gene: TRBV15; D gene: TRBD1; J gene: TRBJ1-4; clone size: few; CDR3 DNA: TGTGCCACCAGCAGAACCGGGACAGGGGGCGCCGATGAAAAACTGTTTTTT; CDR3 protein: CATSRTGTGGADEKLFF
V gene: TRBV10-3; D gene: TRBD2; J gene: TRBJ2-2; clone size: few; CDR3 DNA: TGTGCCATCAGTGAGTCGACTCTGGTTCTAGCGGGGGTCGCGAACACCGGGGAGCTGTTTTTT; CDR3 protein: CAISESTLVLAGVANTGELFF
V gene: TRBV4-3; D gene: -; J gene: TRBJ2-3; clone size: -; CDR3 DNA: TGCGCCAGCAGCCAAGCCCGGGGCGCCGGAGGTTCTGCAGATACGCAGTATTTT; CDR3 protein: CASSQARGAGGSADTQYF
V gene: TRBV5-1; D gene: TRBD2; J gene: TRBJ2-3; clone size: -; CDR3 DNA: TGCGCCAGCAGCTTCGCGACTAGCGGGACAGATACGCAGTATTTT; CDR3 protein: CASSFATSGTDTQYF
V gene: TRBV4-1; D gene: -; J gene: TRBJ2-1; clone size: many; CDR3 DNA: TGCGCCAGCAGCCAAGTGGGGGTCTCCTACAATGAGCAGTTCTTC; CDR3 protein: CASSQVGVSYNEQFF
V gene: TRBV6-2/TRBV6-3; D gene: -; J gene: TRBJ2-3; clone size: few; CDR3 DNA: TGTGCCAGCAGTTACTCGATGGTACAGGGCGTTTTTGAGGATACGCAGTATTTT; CDR3 protein: CASSYSMVQGVFEDTQYF
V gene: TRBV3-1; D gene: TRBD1; J gene: TRBJ1-6; clone size: few; CDR3 DNA: TGTGCCAGCAGCCTCCGGGACAGTCTTTCACCCCTCCACTTT; CDR3 protein: CASSLRDSLSPLHF
V gene: TRBV7-2; D gene: -; J gene: TRBJ2-5; clone size: many; CDR3 DNA: TGTGCCAGCAGCTTAGCGCGCGCAGTCCGGTGGGGAGAGACCCAGTACTTC; CDR3 protein: CASSLARAVRWGETQYF
V gene: TRBV9; D gene: TRBD2; J gene: TRBJ2-5; clone size: few; CDR3 DNA: TGTGCCAGCAGCGTAGCGGCGGGGGGGTACGAGACCCAGTACTTC; CDR3 protein: CASSVAAGGYETQYF
V gene: TRBV12-3/TRBV12-4; D gene: -; J gene: TRBJ2-2; clone size: many; CDR3 DNA: TGTGCCAGCCGGGCCCAGCCTTTGAACACCGGGGAGCTGTTTTTT; CDR3 protein: CASRAQPLNTGELFF
V gene: TRBV10-3; D gene: -; J gene: TRBJ1-1; clone size: -; CDR3 DNA: TGTGCCATCAGTGAGTCGCTGGGGGCCGTCACTGAAGCTTTCTTT; CDR3 protein: CAISESLGAVTEAFF
V gene: TRBV14; D gene: -; J gene: TRBJ2-5; clone size: few; CDR3 DNA: TGTGCCAGCAGCCCTAAGATTGGCGGCAATCTTTTCCGGTGGGAGACCCAGTACTTC; CDR3 protein: CASSPKIGGNLFRWETQYF
V gene: TRBV2; D gene: -; J gene: TRBJ2-3; clone size: many; CDR3 DNA: TGTGCCAGCAGTGTTAGTGCAGATACGCAGTATTTT; CDR3 protein: CASSVSADTQYF
V gene: TRBV5-1; D gene: -; J gene: TRBJ2-6; clone size: few; CDR3 DNA: TGCGCCAGCAGCTTGGCCTTGGTCAGGGTGGGATCTGGGGCCAACGTCCTGACTTTC; CDR3 protein: CASSLALVRVGSGANVLTF
V gene: TRBV20-1; D gene: -; J gene: TRBJ1-2; clone size: -; CDR3 DNA: TGCAGTGCTAGCGTCGTGACGGAATTCTATGGCTACACCTTC; CDR3 protein: CSASVVTEFYGYTF
V gene: TRBV14; D gene: -; J gene: TRBJ1-3; clone size: -; CDR3 DNA: TGTGCCAGCAGCCGGACTTCTTTACACTTCTCTGGAAACACCATATATTTT; CDR3 protein: CASSRTSLHFSGNTIYF
V gene: TRBV7-2; D gene: TRBD1; J gene: TRBJ1-1; clone size: many; CDR3 DNA: TGTGCCAGCAGCTTAAACCCCGGGACAGGGAACACTGAAGCTTTCTTT; CDR3 protein: CASSLNPGTGNTEAFF
V gene: TRBV5-5; D gene: TRBD1; J gene: TRBJ1-1; clone size: many; CDR3 DNA: TGTGCCAGCAGCCCGGGACAGCCGAACACTGAAGCTTTCTTT; CDR3 protein: CASSPGQPNTEAFF
V gene: TRBV3-1; D gene: -; J gene: TRBJ1-1; clone size: few; CDR3 DNA: TGTGCCAGCAGCCAACCCCCGAACACTGAAGCTTTCTTT; CDR3 protein: CASSQPPNTEAFF
V gene: TRBV7-2; D gene: TRBD1; J gene: TRBJ1-6; clone size: many; CDR3 DNA: TGTGCCAGCAGCTTAGTAGGGGGCAATTCACCCCTCCACTTT; CDR3 protein: CASSLVGGNSPLHF
V gene: TRBV7-9; D gene: -; J gene: TRBJ1-1; clone size: few; CDR3 DNA: TGTGCCAGCAGCTTTCAAACAGCTGAAGCTTTCTTT; CDR3 protein: CASSFQTAEAFF
V gene: TRBV20-1; D gene: -; J gene: TRBJ1-2; clone size: many; CDR3 DNA: TGCAGTGCCCCCCGGGGAAGGGCTAACTATGGCTACACCTTC; CDR3 protein: CSAPRGRANYGYTF